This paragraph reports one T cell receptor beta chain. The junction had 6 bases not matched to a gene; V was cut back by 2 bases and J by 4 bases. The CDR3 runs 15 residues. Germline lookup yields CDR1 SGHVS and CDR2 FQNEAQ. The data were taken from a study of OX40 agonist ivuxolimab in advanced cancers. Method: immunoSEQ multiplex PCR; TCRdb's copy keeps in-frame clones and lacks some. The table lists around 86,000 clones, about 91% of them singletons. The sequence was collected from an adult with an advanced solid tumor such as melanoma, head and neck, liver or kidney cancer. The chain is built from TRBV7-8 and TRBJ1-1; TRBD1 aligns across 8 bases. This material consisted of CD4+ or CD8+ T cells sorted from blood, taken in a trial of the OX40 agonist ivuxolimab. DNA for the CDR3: TGTGCCAGCAGCTTATCCCAGGGGGCCGGCACTGAAGCTTTCTTT. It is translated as CASSLSQGAGTEAFF.